A single T cell receptor (beta chain) is shown here with its context. The data derive from a study of blood T cell repertoires in COVID-19. V lost 0 bases and J 1 base, leaving 10 bases between the germline ends. From germline, CDR1 is SGDLS and CDR2 YYNGEE. The CDR3 covers 15 residues. TCRdb's copy holds only in-frame clones and misses some; the assay was immunoSEQ multiplex PCR. The sample shows about 530,000 clones, 85% to 90% of them seen only once. The chain combines TRBV9 with TRBJ1-2; D is unclear. The sequenced sample was peripheral blood. The clonotype was recovered from a woman between 50 and 59 years old with COVID-19, enrolled during active disease. The CDR3 protein is CASSVGLEGNYGYTF. CDR3 in DNA: TGTGCCAGCAGCGTAGGTTTGGAGGGTAACTATGGCTACACCTTC.